The 22 T cell receptor beta chains below were found in one sample sequenced in a study of beta chain features in type 1 diabetes. The authors reverse transcribed all of the isolated RNA, so sequencing captured expressed TCRB transcripts. Some clones are missing from TCRdb's copy, which holds only in-frame ones; the method was immunoSEQ multiplex PCR. The sample includes under 950,000 clones, around a sixth of them seen just once. The sample taken for sequencing was naive CD4+ T cells from blood. Source of these receptors: a woman aged 18-29 years in good health.

The genes are TRBV11-2 and TRBJ2-1; D might be TRBD2 (7 bases). V dropped 6 bases and J dropped 4 bases, with 25 bases sitting between them. Per the germline V gene, CDR1 is SGHAT and CDR2 is FQNNGV. The CDR3 runs 18 residues. This chain's CDR3 is CASRRGALATIKYNEQFF. CDR3 DNA sequence: TGTGCCAGCAGACGGGGGGCATTGGCCACCATAAAATACAATGAGCAGTTCTTC.

This clone appeared a few times. J is TRBJ2-7 and V is TRBV6-6, with 11 nucleotides matching TRBD1. Germline V gene data show CDR1 as MNHNY and CDR2 as SVGAGI (reference sequence). This CDR3 comprises 15 residues. V was pared by 4 bases and J by 4 bases, with 6 bases of the junction left unmatched. CDR3 residues: CASSSGGQGDYEQYF. CDR3 coding DNA: TGTGCCAGCAGTTCTGGGGGACAGGGGGATTACGAGCAGTACTTC.

The J gene is TRBJ1-1, the V gene TRBV5-4; 10 positions agree with TRBD1. Germline CDR1 and CDR2: SGHNT and YYREEE (reference sequence). The CDR3 spans 14 residues. V shed 4 bases, J shed 7 bases, and the junction held 7 bases outside the gene matches. The CDR3 loop reads CASSARQGAIEAFF. The DNA for the CDR3 is TGTGCCAGCAGCGCAAGACAGGGGGCTATTGAAGCTTTCTTT.

Comment on this clone: The same CDR3 arises from other DNA sequences in this sample as well. The chain carries TRBV28 and TRBJ1-5; a possible D gene is TRBD1 (6 bases). Germline CDR1 reads MDHEN; CDR2 reads SYDVKM. Trimming cost V 5 bases and J 0 bases, with 8 bases left between them. The CDR3 is 14 residues long. The CDR3 is CASSGGGSNQPQHF. The CDR3 DNA reads TGTGCCAGCAGTGGGGGCGGTAGCAATCAGCCCCAGCATTTT.

The V and J genes are TRBV29-1 and TRBJ2-1; TRBD2 matches 10 bases. The CDR3 is 13 residues long. Unmatched junction bases numbered 5, after V lost 5 bases and J lost 7 bases. Per the germline V gene, CDR1 is SQVTM and CDR2 is ANQGSEA. The CDR3 loop is CSVSWTSGNEQFF. In nucleotides, the CDR3 is TGCAGCGTTTCGTGGACTAGCGGAAATGAGCAGTTCTTC.

Turning to this clone: The sample contains more than one DNA sequence encoding this CDR3. CDR3 region: CASSPGQGSYNEQFF. The CDR3 DNA reads TGCGCCAGCAGCCCGGGACAGGGATCCTACAATGAGCAGTTCTTC. This chain uses TRBV5-1 with TRBJ2-1; TRBD1 aligns across 9 bases. This CDR3 has 15 amino acids. Germline assignment: CDR1 SGHRS and CDR2 YFSETQ. With 4 bases clipped from V and 1 base from J, the junction kept 3 bases outside the gene matches.

This chain connects TRBV15 to TRBJ1-2; D ambiguous. The V end was cut by 1 base, the J end by 4 bases, with 10 bases between. The CDR3 is made up of 14 amino acids. Germline CDR1 LNHNV, CDR2 YYDKDF (reference sequence). The DNA for the CDR3 is TGTGCCACCAGCAGAGTTGTCGGAACCTATGGCTACACCTTC. This sequence encodes CATSRVVGTYGYTF.

There are many counts of this clone. The rearrangement joins TRBV10-3 to TRBJ2-7; the D call may be TRBD1 or TRBD2 (5 bases each). Germline V gene sequence: CDR1 ENHRY, CDR2 SYGVKD. This CDR3 is built from 12 residues. Trimming left V 4 bases short and J 6 bases short, with 10 bases between. CDR3 in amino acids: CAISAEGIEQYF. In DNA, the CDR3 is TGTGCCATCAGTGCCGAGGGGATCGAGCAGTACTTC.

This clone occurred a few times. The chain uses TRBV18 and TRBJ2-1; 7 bases are shared with TRBD1. Losses at the gene ends were 3 bases for V and 5 bases for J; bases not matched to a gene: 10. Germline CDR1 reads KGHSH; CDR2 reads LQKENI. CDR3 length: 16 residues. This chain's CDR3 is CASSPFLRGQNNEQFF. In DNA form, the CDR3 reads TGTGCCAGCTCACCCTTTTTGAGGGGGCAGAACAATGAGCAGTTCTTC.

This clone appeared once. CDR3 sequence (DNA): TGTGCCAGCATGGTAGGGTACACCGGGGAGCTGTTTTTT. Translating gives CASMVGYTGELFF. The chain employs TRBV28 and TRBJ2-2; D uncertain. The CDR3 runs to 13 residues. V was trimmed by 7 bases and J by 3 bases, leaving 9 bases between them. CDR1 MDHEN and CDR2 SYDVKM come from the germline V gene.

The table lists this clone with a few counts. V usage is TRBV7-2 and J usage is TRBJ2-7, with 16 bases matching TRBD2. This CDR3 is built from 14 residues. Germline-derived CDR1 and CDR2 are SGHTA and FQGNSA. Trimming took 3 bases from V and 10 from J; bases not matched to a gene: 3. The CDR3 DNA is TGTGCCAGCAGCTTGGGACTAGCGGGAGGGCCCCAGTACTTC. Protein: CASSLGLAGGPQYF.

The chain links TRBV11-2 to TRBJ2-1, with D unclear. The CDR3 has 14 amino acids. With 1 base removed from V and 5 bases from J, the gap between germline ends came to 9 bases. Germline CDR1 reads SGHAT; CDR2 reads FQNNGV. The CDR3 bases are TGTGCCAGCAGCTTAGCGAGAACTAACAATGAGCAGTTCTTC. Translated, it gives CASSLARTNNEQFF.

This clone was seen more than once but under ten times. This rearrangement joins TRBV5-4 to TRBJ1-2; D remains ambiguous. V was trimmed by 5 bases and J by 7 bases, leaving 18 bases between them. CDR1 is SGHNT, CDR2 YYREEE, per germline (reference sequence). The CDR3 loop spans 14 amino acids. This CDR3 reads CASSGSRTRTGYTF. The CDR3, as DNA: TGTGCCAGCAGTGGGAGCCGGACCCGAACTGGCTACACCTTC.

The rearrangement joins TRBV18 to TRBJ2-7; a weak D match, TRBD2 (5 bases). The V gene lost 3 bases and the J gene lost 2 bases, with 11 bases spanning the gap. Germline assignment: CDR1 KGHSH and CDR2 LQKENI. This CDR3 is 14 amino acids long. Here the CDR3 DNA reads TGTGCCAGCTCACCCTCGGCGGGCACCTACGAGCAGTACTTC. This encodes CASSPSAGTYEQYF.

A few counts support this clone. The rearrangement links TRBV29-1 to TRBJ2-2, with D tentatively TRBD2 (5 bases). This CDR3 contains 15 residues. Trimming cost V 4 bases and J 2 bases, with 14 bases left between them. Per the germline V gene, CDR1 is SQVTM and CDR2 is ANQGSEA. The CDR3 DNA is TGCAGCGTTGGGGCTAGCAGACCTAACACCGGGGAGCTGTTTTTT. Translating gives CSVGASRPNTGELFF.

This rearrangement joins TRBV6-1 to TRBJ2-3; TRBD1 agrees at 11 bases. The germline V gene encodes CDR1 MNHNS and CDR2 SASEGT. This CDR3 has 16 amino acids. Losses at the gene ends were 2 bases for V and 6 bases for J; bases not matched to a gene: 7. For the CDR3, the DNA is TGTGCCAGCAGTGAATGGGGGACAGGGGGTCTGGATACGCAGTATTTT. As protein: CASSEWGTGGLDTQYF.

This clone was detected a few times. J is TRBJ2-2 and V is TRBV4-2, with 11 bases that match TRBD2. The germline V gene has CDR1 LGHNA and CDR2 YNFKEQ. Trimming at V came to 0 bases and at J to 3 bases, leaving 3 bases not matched to a gene. The CDR3 totals 17 residues. CDR3 coding DNA: TGTGCCAGCAGCCAAGATTTAGCGGGAGGGTACACCGGGGAGCTGTTTTTT. Translated: CASSQDLAGGYTGELFF.

The table lists this clone with a few counts. The rearrangement links TRBV10-3 to TRBJ2-7; tentative D call: TRBD1 (8 bases). The germline gives CDR1 ENHRY, CDR2 SYGVKD. The CDR3 contains 15 residues. V was cut by 6 bases and J by 3 bases, with 18 bases left in between. CDR3 nucleotide sequence: TGTGCCATCAGAGTCGGACAGGGAGGGGACTACGAGCAGTACTTC. Translated: CAIRVGQGGDYEQYF.

This sequence joins TRBV2 and TRBJ1-5, with D unclear. The CDR3 extends over 12 amino acids. Trimming removed 4 bases from V and 5 bases from J, with 6 bases in between. Per the germline V gene, CDR1 is SNHLY and CDR2 is FYNNEI. The CDR3 region is CASSGGYQPQHF. The CDR3 bases are TGTGCCAGCAGTGGCGGGTATCAGCCCCAGCATTTT. Complete variable domain (other parts from reference TRBV2 and TRBJ1-5): EPEVTQTPSHQVTQMGQEVILRCVPISNHLYFYWYRQILGQKVEFLVSFYNNEISEKSEIFDDQFSVERPDGSNFTLKIRSTKLEDSAMYFCASSGGYQPQHFGDGTRLSIL.

This clone was seen only a few times. The chain uses TRBV14 and TRBJ2-1; no firm D call. Germline V gene sequence: CDR1 SGHDN, CDR2 FVKESK. This CDR3 spans 15 amino acids. The V and J ends lost 6 bases and 5 bases respectively, with 17 bases between them. As DNA, the CDR3 is TGTGCCAGCAGTCCAGAGTCAGCGAGAGACAATGAGCAGTTCTTC. This gives the protein CASSPESARDNEQFF.

This clone was counted between two and nine times. The rearrangement joins TRBV18 to TRBJ2-7; TRBD2 matches 13 bases. There are 18 residues in the CDR3. With V trimmed by 5 bases and J by 3 bases, 13 bases remained unmatched. CDR1 KGHSH and CDR2 LQKENI come from the germline V gene. For the CDR3, the DNA is TGTGCCAGCTCAAGCTCGCCCCAGGGACTAGCGGGAAGCTACGAGCAGTACTTC. Protein product: CASSSSPQGLAGSYEQYF. Together with reference TRBV18 and TRBJ2-7, the CDR3 gives the full variable domain: NAGVMQNPRHLVRRRGQEARLRCSPMKGHSHVYWYRQLPEEGLKFMVYLQKENIIDESGMPKERFSAEFPKEGPSILRIQQVVRGDSAAYFCASSSSPQGLAGSYEQYFGPGTRLTVT.

The chain combines TRBV7-8 with TRBJ2-2; D possibly corresponds to TRBD2 (7 bases). Germline values: CDR1 SGHVS, CDR2 FQNEAQ. Trimming took off 5 bases at V and 4 bases at J, with 17 bases between the two ends. The CDR3 is 16 amino acids. The CDR3 nucleotides read TGTGCCAGCAGCGTAAGGGGGGGCCTCGGCACCGGGGAGCTGTTTTTT. Translated: CASSVRGGLGTGELFF.